This record concerns one T cell receptor (beta chain) sequence. This sample was included in a study of early T cells in non-severe SARS-CoV-2 infection. TCRdb analysed the 5' RACE reads with MiXCR anew, one entry per CDR3 protein. The sample shows 100,000 to 120,000 distinct CDR3 sequences, roughly an eighth of them seen only once. Sample: whole blood. The clonotype comes from an adult who was a healthcare worker with PCR-confirmed SARS-CoV-2 infection or an uninfected control (not recorded which).

CDR3: CASTLRGGRDSSPLHF. In nucleotides, the CDR3 is TGTGCCAGTACCCTCAGAGGAGGGCGGGATAGTTCACCCCTCCACTTT. V usage is TRBV2 and J usage is TRBJ1-6; D not certain. Per germline, CDR1 SNHLY and CDR2 FYNNEI. The V and J ends lost 9 bases and 9 bases respectively, with 24 bases between them. This CDR3 comprises 16 residues.